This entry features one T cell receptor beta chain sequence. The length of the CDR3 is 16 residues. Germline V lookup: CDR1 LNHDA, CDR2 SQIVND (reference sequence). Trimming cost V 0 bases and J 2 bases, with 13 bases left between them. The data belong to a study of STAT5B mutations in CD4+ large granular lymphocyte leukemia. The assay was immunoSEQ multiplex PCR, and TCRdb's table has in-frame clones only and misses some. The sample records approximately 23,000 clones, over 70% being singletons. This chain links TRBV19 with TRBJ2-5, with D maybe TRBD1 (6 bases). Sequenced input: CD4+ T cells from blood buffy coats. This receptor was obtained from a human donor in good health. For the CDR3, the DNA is TGTGCCAGTAGTATAGATGGCAGGGGAAATCAAGAGACCCAGTACTTC. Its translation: CASSIDGRGNQETQYF.